This T cell receptor (beta chain) was sequenced during a study of PD-1 blockade in classical Hodgkin lymphoma. The repertoire was sequenced with immunoSEQ multiplex PCR; TCRdb's copy has only in-frame clones and lacks some. The sample carries approximately 44,000 clones, 66% recorded once. The V and J ends lost 7 bases and 13 bases respectively, with 17 bases between them. Germline CDR1 is MNHEY and CDR2 is SVGAGI. The CDR3 spans 13 residues. Time point of the sample: cycle 4 day 1 (C4D1), after more than five weeks of nivolumab. Each of the patients experienced relapse following autologous stem cell transplantation, and their brentuximab vedotin exposure differed.

This chain links TRBV6-5 with TRBJ1-6; D is uncertain. The sequence was collected from a human donor with classical Hodgkin lymphoma. The specimen comprised peripheral blood mononuclear cells (PBMCs), sampled before the fourth cycle of nivolumab. The CDR3 reads CASTWEDVSPLHF. The CDR3 DNA sequence: TGTGCCAGCACGTGGGAAGATGTATCCCCCCTCCACTTT.